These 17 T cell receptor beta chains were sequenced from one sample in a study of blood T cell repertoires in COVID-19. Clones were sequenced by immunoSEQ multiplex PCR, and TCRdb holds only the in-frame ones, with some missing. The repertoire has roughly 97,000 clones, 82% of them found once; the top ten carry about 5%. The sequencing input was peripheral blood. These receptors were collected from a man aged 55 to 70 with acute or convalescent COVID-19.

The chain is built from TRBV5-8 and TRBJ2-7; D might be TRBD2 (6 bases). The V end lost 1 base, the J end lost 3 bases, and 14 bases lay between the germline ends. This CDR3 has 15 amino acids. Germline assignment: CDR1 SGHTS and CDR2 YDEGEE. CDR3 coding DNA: TGTGCCAGCAGCTTGCTGGCAGGACTAAACTACGAGCAGTACTTC. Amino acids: CASSLLAGLNYEQYF.

CDR3 coding DNA: TGTGCCAGCAGCCTCGGGCCCTTACCACAGGTTTACAATGAGCAGTTCTTC. This sequence encodes CASSLGPLPQVYNEQFF. The V call is TRBV3-1 (or the pseudogene TRBV3-2), the J call TRBJ2-1; a possible D gene is TRBD1 (5 bases). Germline V gives CDR1 LGHDT, CDR2 YNNKEL (reference sequence). The germline V and J ends were trimmed by 4 bases and 4 bases, with 20 bases remaining between them. CDR3 length: 17 amino acids.

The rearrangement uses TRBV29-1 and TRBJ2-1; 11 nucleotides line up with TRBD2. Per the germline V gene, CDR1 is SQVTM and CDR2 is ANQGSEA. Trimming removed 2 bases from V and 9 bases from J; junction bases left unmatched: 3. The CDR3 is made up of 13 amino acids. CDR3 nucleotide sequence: TGCAGCGTTGAACTAGCGGGAGGTACTGAGCAGTTCTTC. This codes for CSVELAGGTEQFF.

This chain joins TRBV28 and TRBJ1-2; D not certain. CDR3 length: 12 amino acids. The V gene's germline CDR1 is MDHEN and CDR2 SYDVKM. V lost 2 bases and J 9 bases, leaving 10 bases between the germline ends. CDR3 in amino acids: CASSLTAQSYTF. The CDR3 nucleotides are TGTGCCAGCAGTTTAACAGCTCAAAGCTACACCTTC.

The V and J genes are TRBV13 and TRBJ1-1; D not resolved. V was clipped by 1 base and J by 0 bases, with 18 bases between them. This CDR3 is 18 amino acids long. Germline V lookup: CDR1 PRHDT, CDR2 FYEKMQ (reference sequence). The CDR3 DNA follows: TGTGCCAGCAGCTTAGATGGCGGTTTAGGCCCTCTGAACACTGAAGCTTTCTTT. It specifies CASSLDGGLGPLNTEAFF.

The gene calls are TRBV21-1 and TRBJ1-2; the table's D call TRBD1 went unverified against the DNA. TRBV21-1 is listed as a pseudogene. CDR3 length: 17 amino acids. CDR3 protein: CASSKVESWQGNYGYTF. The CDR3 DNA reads TGTGCCAGCAGCAAAGTAGAATCCTGGCAGGGTAACTATGGCTACACCTTC.

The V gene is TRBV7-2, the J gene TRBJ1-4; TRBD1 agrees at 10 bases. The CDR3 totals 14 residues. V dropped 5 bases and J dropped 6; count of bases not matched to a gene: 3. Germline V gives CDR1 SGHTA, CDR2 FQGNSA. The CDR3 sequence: CASSQGTGDEKLFF. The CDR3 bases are TGTGCCAGCAGCCAAGGGACAGGGGATGAAAAACTGTTTTTT.

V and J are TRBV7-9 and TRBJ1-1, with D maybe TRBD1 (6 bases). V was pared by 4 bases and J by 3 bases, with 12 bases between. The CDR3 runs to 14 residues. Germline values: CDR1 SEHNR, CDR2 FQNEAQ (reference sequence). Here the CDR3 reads CASSSQGVDTEAFF. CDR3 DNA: TGTGCCAGCAGCTCACAGGGTGTCGACACTGAAGCTTTCTTT. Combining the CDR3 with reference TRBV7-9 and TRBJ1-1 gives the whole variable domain DTGVSQNPRHKITKRGQNVTFRCDPISEHNRLYWYRQTLGQGPEFLTYFQNEAQLEKSRLLSDRFSAERPKGSFSTLEIQRTEQGDSAMYLCASSSQGVDTEAFFGQGTRLTVV.

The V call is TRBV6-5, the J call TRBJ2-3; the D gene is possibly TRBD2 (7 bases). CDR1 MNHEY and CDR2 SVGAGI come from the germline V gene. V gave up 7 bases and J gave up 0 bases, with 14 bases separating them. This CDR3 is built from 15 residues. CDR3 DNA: TGTGCCAGCACTGGGGGCGGGGGTAGCACAGATACGCAGTATTTT. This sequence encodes CASTGGGGSTDTQYF.

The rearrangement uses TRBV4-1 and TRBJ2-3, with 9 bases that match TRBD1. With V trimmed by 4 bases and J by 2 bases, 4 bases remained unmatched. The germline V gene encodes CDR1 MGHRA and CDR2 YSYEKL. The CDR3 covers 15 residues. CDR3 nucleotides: TGCGCCAGCAGCCTTACAGGGGGCTACACAGATACGCAGTATTTT. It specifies CASSLTGGYTDTQYF.

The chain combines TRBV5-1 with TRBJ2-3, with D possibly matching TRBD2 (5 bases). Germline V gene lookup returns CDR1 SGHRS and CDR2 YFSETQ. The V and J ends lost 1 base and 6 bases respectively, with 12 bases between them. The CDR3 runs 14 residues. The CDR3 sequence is CASSLSGLRDTQYF. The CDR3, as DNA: TGCGCCAGCAGCTTGTCTGGACTTCGCGATACGCAGTATTTT.

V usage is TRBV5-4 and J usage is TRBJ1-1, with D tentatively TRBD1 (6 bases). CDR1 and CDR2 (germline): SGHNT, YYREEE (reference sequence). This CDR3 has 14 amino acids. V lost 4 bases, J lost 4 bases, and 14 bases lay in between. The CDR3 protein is CASSPNRVGTEAFF. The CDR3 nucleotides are TGTGCCAGCAGCCCTAACAGGGTGGGCACTGAAGCTTTCTTT.

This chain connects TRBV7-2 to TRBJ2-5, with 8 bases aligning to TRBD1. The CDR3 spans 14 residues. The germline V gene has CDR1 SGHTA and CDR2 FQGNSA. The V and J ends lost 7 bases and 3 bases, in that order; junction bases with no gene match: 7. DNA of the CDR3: TGTGCCAGCAATCAGGGGGCGTCTAAAGAGACCCAGTACTTC. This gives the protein CASNQGASKETQYF.

The CDR3 here is CASSVRAGGPSDTQYF. Written as DNA, the CDR3 is TGTGCCAGCAGCGTGAGAGCGGGAGGGCCGTCAGATACGCAGTATTTT. J is TRBJ2-3 and V is TRBV5-4; 10 bases match TRBD2. Germline lookup yields CDR1 SGHNT and CDR2 YYREEE (reference sequence). The V gene end was trimmed by 4 bases and the J gene end by 4 bases; junction bases not matched to a gene: 9. There are 16 residues in the CDR3.

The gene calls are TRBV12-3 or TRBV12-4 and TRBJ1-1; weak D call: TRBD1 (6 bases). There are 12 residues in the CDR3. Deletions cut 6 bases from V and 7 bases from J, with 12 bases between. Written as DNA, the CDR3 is TGTGCCAGCAGCACCGGGACACGTGAAGCTTTCTTT. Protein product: CASSTGTREAFF.

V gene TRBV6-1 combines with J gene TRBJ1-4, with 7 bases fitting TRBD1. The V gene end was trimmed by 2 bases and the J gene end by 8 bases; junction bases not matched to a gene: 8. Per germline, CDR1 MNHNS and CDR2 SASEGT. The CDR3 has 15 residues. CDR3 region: CASSEKGQLGEKLFF. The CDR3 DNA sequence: TGTGCCAGCAGTGAAAAGGGACAGCTAGGGGAAAAACTGTTTTTT.

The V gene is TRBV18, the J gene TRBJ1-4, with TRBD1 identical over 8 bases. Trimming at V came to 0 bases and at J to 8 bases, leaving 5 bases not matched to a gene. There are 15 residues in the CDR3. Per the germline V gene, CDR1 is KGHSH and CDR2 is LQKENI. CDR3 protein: CASSPPGQAGEKLFF. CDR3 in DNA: TGTGCCAGCTCACCACCGGGACAGGCGGGGGAAAAACTGTTTTTT.